Listed here are 26 T cell receptor beta chains from one sample, sequenced in a study of cytomegalovirus exposure and HLA in healthy donors (dated by TCRdb to about 2017). Libraries were built with the immunoSEQ multiplex PCR assay. In TCRdb, the immuneACCESS table is reduced to in-frame sequences with V and J assigned. These tables do not hold every clone; where another copy was compared, an unresolved V gene accounts for under half, and the others remain unexplained. Across this sample there are 160,000 or so clones, with roughly 86% seen only once. In total, the top ten clones hold approximately 2.5% of the sample. The specimen sequenced was PBMCs. The receptors shown here come from a man younger than 35 in good health and CMV-seropositive.

This clone appeared a single time. This chain joins TRBV28 and TRBJ1-1; possible D gene TRBD1, 6 bases. V was pared by 5 bases and J by 0 bases, with 13 bases between. Germline V gives CDR1 MDHEN, CDR2 SYDVKM. The CDR3 has 15 residues. The CDR3: CASSRKDSLNTEAFF. The DNA of the CDR3 is TGTGCCAGCAGTAGAAAGGACAGTCTGAACACTGAAGCTTTCTTT.

The chain carries TRBV15 and TRBJ2-7; no reliable D call. Trimming took off 7 bases at V and 6 bases at J, with 22 bases between the two ends. The CDR3 runs 15 residues. The germline gives CDR1 LNHNV, CDR2 YYDKDF (reference sequence). In DNA, the CDR3 is TGTGCCACCATCAAAGTTGCCACCCCGGTCTGCGAGCAGTACTTC. Translating it yields CATIKVATPVCEQYF.

The genes are TRBV4-3 and TRBJ2-1, with D tentatively TRBD1 (6 bases). The V gene lost 0 bases and the J gene lost 0 bases, with 6 bases spanning the gap. This CDR3 comprises 15 residues. Germline V gene lookup returns CDR1 LGHNA and CDR2 YSLEER. CDR3 nucleotide sequence: TGCGCCAGCAGCCAAGAGACAGGCTCCTACAATGAGCAGTTCTTC. It is translated as CASSQETGSYNEQFF.

The chain uses TRBV28 and TRBJ1-5; 7 nucleotides align to TRBD1. Trimming took 10 bases from V and 2 from J; bases not matched to a gene: 5. The CDR3 length is 13 residues. Looked up from germline, CDR1 is MDHEN and CDR2 is SYDVKM. CDR3 DNA sequence: TGTGCCACTAACAGGGGAGGCAATCAGCCCCAGCATTTT. This encodes CATNRGGNQPQHF.

This clone was seen once. The V call is TRBV7-6, the J call TRBJ1-2, with 9 bases fitting TRBD1. V was clipped by 4 bases and J by 1 base; unmatched bases: 13. There are 18 residues in the CDR3. The germline gives CDR1 SGHVS, CDR2 FNYEAQ. The DNA for the CDR3 is TGTGCCAGCAGCTCAGGGGTCCAGGACAGGGGACTTAACTATGGCTACACCTTC. It yields the protein CASSSGVQDRGLNYGYTF. Full variable domain (rest looked up from reference TRBV7-6 and TRBJ1-2): GAGVSQSPRYKVTKRGQDVALRCDPISGHVSLYWYRQALGQGPEFLTYFNYEAQQDKSGLPNDRFSAERPEGSISTLTIQRTEQRDSAMYRCASSSGVQDRGLNYGYTFGSGTRLTVV.

The rearrangement links TRBV7-2 to TRBJ2-7, with a weak D call TRBD2 (7 bases). The V and J ends lost 1 base and 7 bases respectively, with 14 bases between them. CDR3 length: 14 residues. Germline lookup yields CDR1 SGHTA and CDR2 FQGNSA. This chain's CDR3 is CASSLGGGGDEQYF. CDR3 bases: TGTGCCAGCAGCTTAGGGGGAGGGGGGGATGAGCAGTACTTC.

The J gene is TRBJ1-5, the V gene TRBV28; D is unresolved. The CDR3 runs to 13 residues. V lost 7 bases and J lost 5, with 12 bases in between. CDR1 and CDR2 from the germline V gene are MDHEN and SYDVKM. The CDR3 DNA is TGTGCCAGCATCACGGGTGCTCATCAGCCCCAGCATTTT. Translating gives CASITGAHQPQHF.

The chain joins TRBV2 to TRBJ1-4; D ambiguous. There are 15 residues in the CDR3. Trimming took 1 base from V and 8 from J, leaving 14 bases between them. Germline V CDR1 and CDR2: SNHLY, FYNNEI. For the CDR3, the DNA is TGTGCCAGCAGTGAAGGGAGACCTACGAAGGAAAAACTGTTTTTT. Protein sequence: CASSEGRPTKEKLFF.

The V gene is TRBV27, the J gene TRBJ2-3; 8 nucleotides line up with TRBD2. Germline CDR1 reads MNHEY; CDR2 reads SMNVEV (reference sequence). The CDR3 has 22 amino acids. Trimming at V came to 10 bases and at J to 1 base, leaving 31 bases not matched to a gene. CDR3 DNA: TGTGCCACCCAAAGTCGGGCTAGCGGGTATCTTGTCGCCAACCTCGGCACAGATACGCAGTATTTT. Its translation: CATQSRASGYLVANLGTDTQYF.

The V call is TRBV5-6, the J call TRBJ2-3, with D uncertain. The CDR3 has 15 residues. Trimming shortened V by 1 base and J by 0 bases, and 9 bases separated the two germline ends. The germline gives CDR1 SGHDT, CDR2 YYEEEE. CDR3 sequence: CASSLFQVSTDTQYF. The CDR3 nucleotides are TGTGCCAGCAGCTTGTTTCAGGTTAGCACAGATACGCAGTATTTT.

The chain uses TRBV29-1 and TRBJ2-3; 8 bases map to TRBD1. CDR3 length: 15 amino acids. V gave up 3 bases and J gave up 1 base; unmatched junction bases: 6. Germline V gene data show CDR1 as SQVTM and CDR2 as ANQGSEA. CDR3 sequence: CSVDQGARGTDTQYF. DNA for the CDR3: TGCAGCGTTGATCAGGGGGCGCGCGGCACAGATACGCAGTATTTT.

The chain uses TRBV19 and TRBJ2-4, with 10 positions matching TRBD1. This CDR3 is 20 amino acids long. Germline V gene lookup returns CDR1 LNHDA and CDR2 SQIVND (reference sequence). V lost 4 bases to trimming and J lost 5 bases; unmatched junction nucleotides: 20. CDR3 in DNA: TGTGCCAGTAGTACTCCACACCCTCGACAGGGGGCTATCGAGGAAAACATTCAGTACTTC. Protein: CASSTPHPRQGAIEENIQYF.

The chain couples TRBV7-9 to TRBJ1-4; possible D gene TRBD1, 6 bases. The ends were cut back, 5 bases at V and 4 bases at J, with 14 bases in the middle. CDR1 is SEHNR and CDR2 is FQNEAQ in the germline V gene (reference sequence). The CDR3 runs to 15 residues. The CDR3 here is CASSARQEYNEKLFF. CDR3 DNA sequence: TGTGCCAGCAGCGCCCGACAGGAATATAATGAAAAACTGTTTTTT.

The genes are TRBV5-4 and TRBJ2-5, with D unclear. Trimming removed 6 bases from V and 1 base from J, with 4 bases in between. The CDR3 contains 11 residues. From germline, CDR1 is SGHNT and CDR2 YYREEE (reference sequence). The CDR3 loop is CASTFQETQYF. DNA for the CDR3: TGTGCCAGCACATTCCAAGAGACCCAGTACTTC.

DNA for the CDR3: TGTGCCAGCAGCTTAGTTTCACCGTCTAGGGAGCAGTACTTC. Encoded protein: CASSLVSPSREQYF. V usage is TRBV11-2 and J usage is TRBJ2-7, with no clear D. Trimming stripped 1 base from V and 7 bases from J, with 14 bases between. Per the germline V gene, CDR1 is SGHAT and CDR2 is FQNNGV. The CDR3 consists of 14 residues.

The CDR3 sequence: CASSVAGVGLENGYTF. The DNA of the CDR3 is TGTGCCAGCAGCGTAGCCGGAGTCGGGTTGGAGAATGGCTACACCTTC. V usage is TRBV9 and J usage is TRBJ1-2, with D unclear. The CDR3 covers 16 residues. The germline V gene has CDR1 SGDLS and CDR2 YYNGEE. The germline V and J ends were trimmed by 0 bases and 6 bases, with 18 bases remaining between them.

V and J are TRBV29-1 and TRBJ2-1; D is undetermined. The CDR3 runs 11 residues. The germline V gene has CDR1 SQVTM and CDR2 ANQGSEA. V was trimmed by 6 bases and J by 8 bases, leaving 11 bases between them. The CDR3 nucleotides read TGCAGCGTCCTATGGGCATATGAGCAGTTCTTC. It translates to CSVLWAYEQFF.

The J gene is TRBJ2-1, the V gene TRBV14; 8 bases match TRBD2. Germline V CDR1 and CDR2: SGHDN, FVKESK. The CDR3 covers 15 residues. The trim removed 0 bases at V and 9 bases at J, leaving 7 bases unmatched. CDR3 sequence reads: CASSQDPSSGIEQFF. For the CDR3, the DNA is TGTGCCAGCAGCCAAGATCCGAGTAGCGGGATTGAGCAGTTCTTC. Full variable domain (outside the CDR3, taken from reference TRBV14 and TRBJ2-1): EAGVTQFPSHSVIEKGQTVTLRCDPISGHDNLYWYRRVMGKEIKFLLHFVKESKQDESGMPNNRFLAERTGGTYSTLKVQPAELEDSGVYFCASSQDPSSGIEQFFGPGTRLTVL.

This clone has only one observation. J is TRBJ2-3 and V is TRBV12-5; 11 bases are a match to TRBD2. CDR1 is LGHNT and CDR2 is FRNRAP in the germline V gene. The CDR3 totals 18 residues. The V segment lost 1 base and the J segment 1 base; nucleotides outside the gene matches: 7. Written as DNA, the CDR3 is TGTGCTAGTGGTTTGGCAATCACTAGCGGGGGTCGCACAGATACGCAGTATTTT. Translation: CASGLAITSGGRTDTQYF.

This clone was found once. This chain uses TRBV4-1 with TRBJ2-1, with 11 bases identical to TRBD2. CDR1 MGHRA and CDR2 YSYEKL come from the germline V gene. With 4 bases clipped from V and 9 bases from J, the junction kept 8 bases outside the gene matches. This CDR3 has 15 amino acids. DNA of the CDR3: TGCGCCAGCAGCCTTGTAACCGGGACTAGCGGTGAGCAGTTCTTC. Protein product: CASSLVTGTSGEQFF.

The J gene is TRBJ2-2, the V gene TRBV7-9; maybe TRBD2 (6 bases). The CDR3 contains 14 residues. V shed 8 bases and J shed 0 bases, with 10 bases lying between them. Germline CDR1 reads SEHNR; CDR2 reads FQNEAQ (reference sequence). The CDR3 region has the DNA TGTGCCAGCCTCGGGAGCGCGAACACCGGGGAGCTGTTTTTT. The encoded protein is CASLGSANTGELFF.

The count of this clone is one. This rearrangement joins TRBV13 to TRBJ2-1; 9 bases map to TRBD2. The V and J ends lost 5 bases and 4 bases, in that order; junction bases with no gene match: 6. Germline V gene sequence: CDR1 PRHDT, CDR2 FYEKMQ (reference sequence). The CDR3 runs 15 residues. The CDR3 DNA is TGTGCCAGCAGCCCCGGGACTAGCCCTTACAATGAGCAGTTCTTC. It codes for CASSPGTSPYNEQFF.

The rearrangement links TRBV6-6 to TRBJ2-7; TRBD2 is a possible D gene (6 bases). The CDR3 spans 14 residues. Germline V lookup: CDR1 MNHNY, CDR2 SVGAGI (reference sequence). Deletions cut 6 bases from V and 0 bases from J, with 12 bases between. As DNA, the CDR3 is TGTGCCAGCAGCGAGGGCGGGACCTCCTACGAGCAGTACTTC. It encodes CASSEGGTSYEQYF.

This chain uses TRBV19 with TRBJ2-7; 13 nucleotides align to TRBD2. This CDR3 comprises 16 residues. Germline-derived CDR1 and CDR2 are LNHDA and SQIVND (reference sequence). The ends lost 5 bases at V and 1 base at J; junction bases unmatched: 5. CDR3 residues: CASSAGTSGTSYEQYF. The CDR3 DNA is TGTGCCAGTAGTGCCGGGACTAGCGGGACATCCTACGAGCAGTACTTC.

The chain has TRBV5-1 and TRBJ2-5, with D possibly TRBD2 on 6 matching bases. From germline, CDR1 is SGHRS and CDR2 YFSETQ. The CDR3 extends over 15 amino acids. V dropped 0 bases and J dropped 5 bases, with 14 bases sitting between them. CDR3 loop: CASSLVGDSSETQYF. CDR3 nucleotide sequence: TGCGCCAGCAGCTTGGTGGGGGACTCCTCGGAGACCCAGTACTTC.

This chain links TRBV7-8 with TRBJ2-1, with D perhaps TRBD1 (5 bases). CDR1 SGHVS and CDR2 FQNEAQ come from the germline V gene. This CDR3 has 12 residues. The V end was cut by 5 bases, the J end by 5 bases, with 7 bases between. The CDR3 loop reads CASSQGDNEQFF. The CDR3 DNA is TGTGCCAGCAGCCAAGGGGACAATGAGCAGTTCTTC.